This T cell receptor beta chain stems from a study of blood T cells in healthy people across ages. Study details: Capturing about one barcoded beta molecule per two T cells was achieved by template switching.

A J-beta primer mix and a sample-barcoded 5' primer were used in a second PCR of roughly 6 to 11 cycles. In TCRdb, the 5' RACE reads were re-called with MiXCR into one record per CDR3 protein. The sample lists hundreds of thousands of distinct CDR3 sequences; around 24% were seen once. Turning to this clonotype: The antigen remains undetermined.

Regarding the study as a whole: Any changes in expanded clonotypes were possibly confounded, as donor CMV status remained unknown.

Sample donors were healthy Caucasian individuals that came from Russia, aged 6 to 90. Germline-derived CDR1 and CDR2 are DFQATT and SNEGSKA (reference sequence). V trimming: 3 bases; J trimming: 5 bases; junction bases outside the gene matches: 14. The CDR3 covers 18 residues. The data were also submitted as part of a second study, on T cells of mothers and their children. Turning to that study: Related mother-child pairs showed slightly, non-significantly higher overlap than unrelated pairs.

This TCR derives from a boy aged 5-17 years in good health. The chain uses TRBV20-1 and TRBJ2-2; TRBD2 matches 11 bases. Sequencing input: blood. The CDR3, as DNA: TGCAGTGCTAGTCAACTAGCGGGAGTTGTATGGGGAACCGGGGAGCTGTTTTTT. Encoded protein: CSASQLAGVVWGTGELFF.